This paragraph covers one T cell receptor beta chain sequence. The target antigen is unknown. With the ViraFEST assay, the study expanded antigen-specific CD4+ T cells using viral peptide pools, then sequenced them. Cultured cells yielded isolated CD4+ T cells after approximately nine days. Nucleocapsid antibodies were negative in the vaccine recipients, who had never had SARS-CoV-2 infection. This CDR3 spans 17 amino acids. V was clipped by 0 bases and J by 2 bases; unmatched bases: 9. The germline V gene has CDR1 SGHTA and CDR2 FQGNSA. The data were obtained in a study of vaccination effects on CD4 cells after COVID-19. Measured with immunoSEQ multiplex PCR; TCRdb has only the in-frame clones, and not every one. There are 71,000 or so clones in the sample; around 76% occur only once, and 4% lies in the top ten. Whole-study results and caveats: In healthy vaccinees, only 1 of 255 vaccine-induced clones cross-reacted with common cold coronaviruses. After vaccination, at late timepoints, clones induced by infection and by vaccine contracted markedly.

V gene TRBV7-2 combines with J gene TRBJ2-5; 7 positions match TRBD2. The sequencing used CD4+ T cells from PBMCs cultured with HCoV-OC43 spike peptides, collected before COVID-19 vaccination. As for subset: HCoV-OC43 spike overlapping peptide pool stimulation. The TCR comes from a human donor who received a COVID-19 vaccine. CDR3 DNA sequence: TGTGCCAGCAGCTTAGCTTTGACGGGGGGTCTACAAGAGACCCAGTACTTC. It specifies CASSLALTGGLQETQYF.